What follows describes a single T cell receptor beta chain. This record belongs to a study of T cell changes during pregnancy in multiple sclerosis. J gave up 7 bases and V 0 bases, and 15 bases lay outside the gene matches. CDR3 length equals 18 residues. Germline V CDR1 and CDR2: SGHRS, YFSETQ. Using immunoSEQ multiplex PCR, the repertoire was profiled, and TCRdb retains in-frame clones only, with some absent. The top ten clones hold 1% to 1.5% of a sample with 85,000 to 130,000 clones, roughly nine tenths of them seen once. The clonotype was recovered from a female donor with multiple sclerosis, enrolled in a pregnancy study. The V gene is TRBV5-1, the J gene TRBJ2-1; 8 nucleotides agree with TRBD2. The sequencing used peripheral blood, collected in the second trimester of pregnancy. CDR3 loop: CASSLVTRSISGKNEQFF. For the CDR3, the DNA is TGCGCCAGCAGCTTGGTCACTCGCTCAATTAGCGGGAAGAATGAGCAGTTCTTC.